What follows are 27 T cell receptor beta chains derived from one specimen sequenced in a study of OX40 agonist ivuxolimab in advanced cancers. The library was produced with the immunoSEQ multiplex PCR assay. Not all clones reach the TCRdb copy of this immuneACCESS table, which keeps in-frame sequences only. Checked studies attribute under half of the gap to unresolved V genes and leave the rest unexplained. This sample has 45,000 to 60,000 clones in its table, and 80% of those were observed once. The ten largest clones add up to roughly 4.2% of the sample. The sequencing here drew on CD4+ or CD8+ T cells sorted from blood, taken in a trial of the OX40 agonist ivuxolimab. Receptor source: an adult with an advanced solid tumor such as melanoma, head and neck, liver or kidney cancer.

The V call is TRBV5-4, the J call TRBJ2-7, with TRBD2 identical over 15 bases. This CDR3 is built from 16 residues. Trimming cost V 9 bases and J 2 bases; bases outside gene matches: 9. Germline CDR1 and CDR2: SGHNT and YYREEE (reference sequence). CDR3: CATLGGLAGGPYEQYF. The CDR3 bases are TGTGCCACCCTCGGGGGACTAGCGGGGGGCCCCTACGAGCAGTACTTC.

This chain uses TRBV10-2 with TRBJ2-3; D could derive from TRBD1 or TRBD2 (5 bases each). The CDR3 spans 14 residues. The V and J ends lost 2 bases and 5 bases respectively, with 11 bases between them. CDR1 is WSHSY and CDR2 is SAAADI in the germline V gene. The CDR3: CASSELARGDTQYF. DNA for the CDR3: TGCGCCAGCAGTGAGCTGGCGAGGGGAGATACGCAGTATTTT.

This rearrangement joins TRBV29-1 to TRBJ2-1; 7 bases match TRBD1. Germline lookup yields CDR1 SQVTM and CDR2 ANQGSEA. This CDR3 is 13 amino acids long. Trimming cost V 6 bases and J 8 bases; bases outside gene matches: 10. The CDR3 DNA follows: TGCAGCGTCCTATACAGGGGTGGTCATGAGCAGTTCTTC. It specifies CSVLYRGGHEQFF.

Only one count was recorded for this clone. The CDR3 spells CASSYGGTTDTQYF. The DNA of the CDR3 is TGTGCCAGCAGTTACGGGGGAACCACAGATACGCAGTATTTT. The gene calls are TRBV6-5 and TRBJ2-3; the D gene could be TRBD1 or TRBD2 (5 bases each). The V and J ends lost 2 bases and 2 bases respectively, with 8 bases between them. Germline lookup yields CDR1 MNHEY and CDR2 SVGAGI. The CDR3 runs 14 residues.

J is TRBJ2-7 and V is TRBV18, with 10 bases lining up with TRBD2. Germline values: CDR1 KGHSH, CDR2 LQKENI. The V and J ends lost 1 base and 3 bases, in that order; junction bases with no gene match: 9. This CDR3 region has 17 residues. The CDR3 loop reads CASSPRHSGGEDYEQYF. The CDR3 DNA reads TGTGCCAGCTCACCACGGCACAGCGGGGGGGAAGACTACGAGCAGTACTTC. Based on the CDR3 plus reference TRBV18 and TRBJ2-7, the full variable domain is NAGVMQNPRHLVRRRGQEARLRCSPMKGHSHVYWYRQLPEEGLKFMVYLQKENIIDESGMPKERFSAEFPKEGPSILRIQQVVRGDSAAYFCASSPRHSGGEDYEQYFGPGTRLTVT.

The V call is TRBV28, the J call TRBJ2-7; weak D call: TRBD1 (8 bases). V gave up 9 bases and J gave up 0 bases, with 15 bases separating them. From germline, CDR1 is MDHEN and CDR2 SYDVKM. The CDR3 totals 14 residues. The CDR3 bases are TGTGCCAGTATTACAGGGGGGGGCTCCTACGAGCAGTACTTC. The encoded protein is CASITGGGSYEQYF.

This clone has just a few counts. The chain is built from TRBV7-8 and TRBJ2-1, with D perhaps TRBD1 or TRBD2 (5 bases each). CDR3 size: 16 residues. Germline-derived CDR1 and CDR2 are SGHVS and FQNEAQ. The V end lost 8 bases, the J end lost 0 bases, and 17 bases lay between the germline ends. The CDR3: CASGTGTLVSYNEQFF. The CDR3 region has the DNA TGTGCCAGCGGCACCGGGACGCTTGTCTCCTACAATGAGCAGTTCTTC.

The V gene is TRBV10-3, the J gene TRBJ2-1; D is unclear. This CDR3 comprises 16 residues. The germline V gene has CDR1 ENHRY and CDR2 SYGVKD. Trimming removed 5 bases from V and 0 bases from J, with 14 bases in between. CDR3 region: CAISTVFVSSYNEQFF. The CDR3 DNA is TGTGCCATCAGTACCGTTTTTGTGAGCTCCTACAATGAGCAGTTCTTC.

This chain connects TRBV27 to TRBJ2-1; possible D gene TRBD2, 6 bases. The CDR3 sequence is 15 residues long. Trimming cost V 3 bases and J 9 bases, with 18 bases left between them. The germline gives CDR1 MNHEY, CDR2 SMNVEV (reference sequence). DNA of the CDR3: TGTGCCAGCAGTTTCGAGACTAGAAGTGATAGTGAGCAGTTCTTC. Amino acids: CASSFETRSDSEQFF.

This clone has only a few counts. J is TRBJ2-5 and V is TRBV5-6; 11 positions match TRBD1. This CDR3 contains 16 residues. The germline gives CDR1 SGHDT, CDR2 YYEEEE. Trimming removed 2 bases from V and 2 bases from J; junction bases left unmatched: 5. The CDR3, as DNA: TGTGCCAGCAGCTTAGCCGGGACAGGGGGACAAGAGACCCAGTACTTC. Protein: CASSLAGTGGQETQYF.

V is TRBV6-5 and J is TRBJ2-1; 9 nucleotides align to TRBD1. The V gene's germline CDR1 is MNHEY and CDR2 SVGAGI. The CDR3 consists of 16 residues. V dropped 0 bases and J dropped 6; count of bases not matched to a gene: 6. Written as DNA, the CDR3 is TGTGCCAGCAGTTACTCCAACAGGGGGCCCTTCAATGAGCAGTTCTTC. Protein: CASSYSNRGPFNEQFF.

The chain has TRBV18 and TRBJ1-3; unclear D gene. Looked up from germline, CDR1 is KGHSH and CDR2 is LQKENI. This CDR3 is built from 14 residues. The V end lost 3 bases, the J end lost 3 bases, and 9 bases lay between the germline ends. CDR3 sequence (DNA): TGTGCCAGCTCACCGTCGGGAAATGGAAACACCATATATTTT. Protein product: CASSPSGNGNTIYF. Drawing the rest from reference TRBV18 and TRBJ1-3, the complete variable domain is NAGVMQNPRHLVRRRGQEARLRCSPMKGHSHVYWYRQLPEEGLKFMVYLQKENIIDESGMPKERFSAEFPKEGPSILRIQQVVRGDSAAYFCASSPSGNGNTIYFGEGSWLTVV.

The CDR3 DNA is TGCAGCGTTGCCGACCTTAATCAGCCCCAGCATTTT. It specifies CSVADLNQPQHF. This chain links TRBV29-1 with TRBJ1-5; the D is unclear. Per germline, CDR1 SQVTM and CDR2 ANQGSEA. V was clipped by 4 bases and J by 4 bases, with 8 bases between them. This CDR3 region has 12 residues.

This sequence joins TRBV5-6 and TRBJ2-3; unclear D gene. Germline values: CDR1 SGHDT, CDR2 YYEEEE. The CDR3 has 16 amino acids. Between the trimmed V and J ends, which lost 0 bases and 4 bases, there was a span of 15 bases. CDR3 loop: CASSLGRLFLADTQYF. CDR3 coding DNA: TGTGCCAGCAGCTTGGGGCGACTCTTCCTGGCAGATACGCAGTATTTT.

The chain carries TRBV9 and TRBJ2-7, with 10 bases fitting TRBD2. V shed 4 bases, J shed 2 bases, and the junction held 12 bases outside the gene matches. The V gene's germline CDR1 is SGDLS and CDR2 YYNGEE. This CDR3 comprises 17 residues. Written as DNA, the CDR3 is TGTGCCAGCAGCCCCCGGATAGTAGCGGGGGGACCCTACGAGCAGTACTTC. Translating it yields CASSPRIVAGGPYEQYF.

The chain carries TRBV5-6 and TRBJ2-1, with 9 bases lining up with TRBD2. The CDR3 totals 16 residues. Trimming removed 4 bases from V and 8 bases from J; junction bases left unmatched: 13. Germline lookup yields CDR1 SGHDT and CDR2 YYEEEE. CDR3 residues: CASSRIGLAPAYEQFF. CDR3 DNA: TGTGCCAGCAGCAGGATCGGACTAGCGCCCGCCTATGAGCAGTTCTTC.

In this sample, this clone turned up once. The junction differs from germline at one of its ends, possibly a read error. The J gene is TRBJ1-6, the V gene TRBV5-1, with no clear D. Germline V gene lookup returns CDR1 SGHRS and CDR2 YFSETQ. The CDR3 runs to 13 residues. The CDR3 region has the DNA TGTGCCAGCATCCCTTGGTGGGATTCACCCCTCCACTTT. Its protein product is CASIPWWDSPLHF.

The chain is built from TRBV19 and TRBJ2-4; 8 bases are a match to TRBD1. CDR1 and CDR2 (germline): LNHDA, SQIVND (reference sequence). The CDR3 is 17 residues long. Losses at the gene ends were 0 bases for V and 4 bases for J; bases not matched to a gene: 8. The CDR3 DNA reads TGTGCCAGTAGTATAGAAAGACCTGGACAGGGAAAAAACATTCAGTACTTC. Its protein is CASSIERPGQGKNIQYF.

This chain connects TRBV2 to TRBJ1-2; D gene ambiguous. Looked up from germline, CDR1 is SNHLY and CDR2 is FYNNEI. The length of the CDR3 is 16 residues. Trimming left V 6 bases short and J 2 bases short, with 19 bases between. CDR3 nucleotides: TGTGCCAGCAGCCCCACCCGGCTCAGCTCCAACTATGGCTACACCTTC. Its protein is CASSPTRLSSNYGYTF.

This clone has only a few counts. J is TRBJ2-1 and V is TRBV6-1, with no clear D. Germline CDR1 MNHNS, CDR2 SASEGT. V gave up 3 bases and J gave up 6 bases, with 6 bases separating them. The CDR3 is 12 amino acids. The CDR3 sequence: CASSEAVNEQFF. The DNA for the CDR3 is TGTGCCAGCAGTGAGGCAGTCAATGAGCAGTTCTTC.

The rearrangement links TRBV25-1 to TRBJ1-2; tentative D call: TRBD1 (6 bases). This CDR3 has 14 amino acids. With 2 bases removed from V and 8 bases from J, the gap between germline ends came to 15 bases. Germline V gives CDR1 MGHDK, CDR2 SYGVNS. CDR3 in DNA: TGTGCCAGCAGTGAAGTTGGGGGGGCGCGGGGCTACACCTTC. This encodes CASSEVGGARGYTF.

The chain combines TRBV5-4 with TRBJ2-3, with 8 bases fitting TRBD2. Trimming cost V 0 bases and J 5 bases; bases outside gene matches: 11. Per the germline V gene, CDR1 is SGHNT and CDR2 is YYREEE (reference sequence). The CDR3 runs to 17 residues. The CDR3 bases are TGTGCCAGCAGCTTGGGACTAGCGATTCGGGGGGGAGATACGCAGTATTTT. It codes for CASSLGLAIRGGDTQYF. The full variable domain, in which reference TRBV5-4 and TRBJ2-3 provide the parts outside the CDR3, is ETGVTQSPTHLIKTRGQQVTLRCSSQSGHNTVSWYQQALGQGPQFIFQYYREEENGRGNFPPRFSGLQFPNYSSELNVNALELDDSALYLCASSLGLAIRGGDTQYFGPGTRLTVL.

The chain carries TRBV6-1 and TRBJ2-5; no reliable D call. The CDR3 is made up of 15 amino acids. Trimming took 2 bases from V and 0 from J, leaving 10 bases between them. From germline, CDR1 is MNHNS and CDR2 SASEGT. The CDR3 protein is CASSESYGYQETQYF. CDR3 sequence (DNA): TGTGCCAGCAGTGAAAGTTATGGGTACCAAGAGACCCAGTACTTC.

This clone was seen a handful of times. The chain is built from TRBV25-1 and TRBJ2-3; D possibly corresponds to TRBD1 (5 bases). The ends were cut back, 1 base at V and 5 bases at J, with 13 bases in the middle. The germline CDR1 and CDR2 sequences are MGHDK and SYGVNS. The length of the CDR3 is 15 residues. CDR3 DNA sequence: TGTGCCAGCAGTGAATGGGCAGGGCATCGAGATACGCAGTATTTT. Translating it yields CASSEWAGHRDTQYF.

The rearrangement links TRBV6-6 to TRBJ2-2; 7 bases are shared with TRBD2. The CDR3 is 15 amino acids. Germline-derived CDR1 and CDR2 are MNHNY and SVGAGI (reference sequence). J gave up 0 bases and V 4 bases, and 2 bases lay outside the gene matches. CDR3 DNA sequence: TGTGCCAGCAGTTTGGGGGGGACGAACACCGGGGAGCTGTTTTTT. Translation: CASSLGGTNTGELFF.

V and J are TRBV19 and TRBJ1-2, with D perhaps TRBD1 (5 bases). The V gene's germline CDR1 is LNHDA and CDR2 SQIVND (reference sequence). CDR3 size: 14 residues. Trimming removed 7 bases from V and 4 bases from J, with 16 bases in between. DNA of the CDR3: TGTGCCAGTACTGAGGGGCAGGTGTTCTATGGCTACACCTTC. Its protein is CASTEGQVFYGYTF.

The CDR3 coding sequence is TGCAGCGTTGAAGTTCAGAAAAGGGCCACTGAAGCTTTCTTT. It specifies CSVEVQKRATEAFF. This rearrangement joins TRBV29-1 to TRBJ1-1; D gene ambiguous. This CDR3 region has 14 residues. The germline V gene encodes CDR1 SQVTM and CDR2 ANQGSEA. Trimming removed 1 base at V and 4 bases at J, with 13 bases between.